A few counts support the clone carrying this TCR beta chain. Its antigen is still unknown. The sample belongs to a study of T-cell memory formation after mild COVID-19. Across the study: Largely donor-specific sequence clusters came from a couple of donors. Findings of the study overall: Contracting CD8+ clones were enriched in EMRA, CD4+ mainly in CM and EM. There was a balanced CD4/CD8 profile in clones contracting day 15 to 85, and later expanders leaned CD4+.

This CDR3 comprises 13 residues. Germline CDR1 MDHEN, CDR2 SYDVKM. V lost 10 bases and J lost 2, with 13 bases in between. Via MiXCR, TCRdb re-called the 5' RACE reads, giving one row per CDR3 protein. The table shows 280,000 or so distinct CDR3 sequences, with more than 15% occurring only once. The sequenced sample consisted of PBMCs or a T cell subset sorted from them (not recorded which). This clonotype originated in a man aged 18 to 30 who had mild COVID-19 (a few samples of this study predate the infection). Cell type and time point are not known. This chain joins TRBV28 and TRBJ2-3; a possible D gene is TRBD2 (6 bases). The CDR3 spells CAILGLNTDTQYF. Written as DNA, the CDR3 is TGTGCCATCTTAGGACTAAACACAGATACGCAGTATTTT.